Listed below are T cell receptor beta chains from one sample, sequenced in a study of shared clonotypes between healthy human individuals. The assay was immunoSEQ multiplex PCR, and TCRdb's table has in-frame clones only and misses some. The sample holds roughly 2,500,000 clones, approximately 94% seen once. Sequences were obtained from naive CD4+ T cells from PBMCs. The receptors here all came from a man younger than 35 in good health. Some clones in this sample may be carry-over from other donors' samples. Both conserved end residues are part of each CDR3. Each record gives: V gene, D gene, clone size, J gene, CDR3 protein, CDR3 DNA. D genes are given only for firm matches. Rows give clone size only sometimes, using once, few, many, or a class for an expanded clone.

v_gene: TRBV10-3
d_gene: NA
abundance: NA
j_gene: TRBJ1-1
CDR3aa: CAIDKYGTSASRPNTEAFF
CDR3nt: TGTGCCATCGACAAATACGGGACATCTGCCTCCCGCCCGAACACTGAAGCTTTCTTT

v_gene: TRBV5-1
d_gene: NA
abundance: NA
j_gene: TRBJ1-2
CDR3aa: CASSFGANYGYTF
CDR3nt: TGCGCCAGCAGCTTCGGAGCTAACTATGGCTACACCTTC

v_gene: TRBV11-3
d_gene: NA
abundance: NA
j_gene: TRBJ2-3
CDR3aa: CASSLDRDTQYF
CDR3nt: TGTGCCAGCAGCTTAGATCGTGATACGCAGTATTTT

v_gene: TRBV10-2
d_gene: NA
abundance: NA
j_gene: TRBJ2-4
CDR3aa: CASSGDEIGRRGAKNIQYF
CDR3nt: TGCGCCAGCAGTGGGGATGAGATCGGACGCCGGGGGGCCAAAAACATTCAGTACTTC

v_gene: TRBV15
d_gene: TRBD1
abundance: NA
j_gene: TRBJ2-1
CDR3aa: CATSQFQGVYYNEQFF
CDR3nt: TGTGCCACCAGCCAATTCCAGGGGGTTTACTACAATGAGCAGTTCTTC

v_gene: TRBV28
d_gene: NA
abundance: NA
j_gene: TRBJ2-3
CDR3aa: CASSLQGRIDTQYF
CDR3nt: TGTGCCAGCAGTTTGCAGGGGAGGATAGATACGCAGTATTTT

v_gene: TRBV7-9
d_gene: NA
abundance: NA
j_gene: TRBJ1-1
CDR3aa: CASSLENLRNTEAFF
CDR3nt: TGTGCCAGCAGCTTAGAAAACCTCAGGAACACTGAAGCTTTCTTT

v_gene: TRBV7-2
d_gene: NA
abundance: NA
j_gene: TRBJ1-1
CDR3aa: CASSLNSNTEAFF
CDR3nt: TGTGCCAGCAGCTTAAATTCGAACACTGAAGCTTTCTTT

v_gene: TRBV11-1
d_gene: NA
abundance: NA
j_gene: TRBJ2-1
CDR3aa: CASSGGPYNEQFF
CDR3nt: TGTGCCAGCAGCGGGGGTCCCTACAATGAGCAGTTCTTC

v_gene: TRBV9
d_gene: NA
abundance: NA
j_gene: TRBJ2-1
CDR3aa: CASSVGREYEQFF
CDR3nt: TGTGCCAGCAGCGTAGGTCGGGAGTATGAGCAGTTCTTC

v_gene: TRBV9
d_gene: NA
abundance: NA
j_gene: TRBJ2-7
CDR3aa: CASSVEPGSYEQYF
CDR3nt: TGTGCCAGCAGCGTAGAACCGGGCTCCTACGAGCAGTACTTC

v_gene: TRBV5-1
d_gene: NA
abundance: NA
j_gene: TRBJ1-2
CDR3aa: CASSLMGPPSPGYTF
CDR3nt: TGCGCCAGCAGCTTGATGGGACCGCCTTCCCCTGGCTACACCTTC

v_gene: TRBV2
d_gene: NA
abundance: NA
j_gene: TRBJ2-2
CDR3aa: CASRLDQGGTGELFF
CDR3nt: TGTGCCAGCAGGCTTGACCAGGGAGGAACCGGGGAGCTGTTTTTT

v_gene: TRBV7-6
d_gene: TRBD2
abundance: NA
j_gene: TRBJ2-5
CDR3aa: CASSLGLAGGGQETQYF
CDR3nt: TGTGCCAGCAGTTTGGGACTAGCGGGAGGAGGGCAAGAGACCCAGTACTTC

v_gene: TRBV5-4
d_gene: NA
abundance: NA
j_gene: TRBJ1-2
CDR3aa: CASSLGVFGNGYTF
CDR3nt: TGTGCCAGCAGCTTGGGGGTTTTCGGGAATGGCTACACCTTC

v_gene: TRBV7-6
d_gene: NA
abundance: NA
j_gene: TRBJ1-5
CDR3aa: CASSRFSRTADSNQPQHF
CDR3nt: TGTGCCAGCAGCCGCTTCTCTAGGACGGCTGATAGCAATCAGCCCCAGCATTTT

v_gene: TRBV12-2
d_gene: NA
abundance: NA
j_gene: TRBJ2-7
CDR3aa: CASRWGFFRTSGRADWYEQYF
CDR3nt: TGTGCAAGTCGCTGGGGGTTTTTTCGGACTAGCGGGAGGGCCGATTGGTACGAGCAGTACTTC

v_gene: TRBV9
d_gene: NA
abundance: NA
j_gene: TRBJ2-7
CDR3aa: CASSPRLDPTYEQYF
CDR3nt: TGTGCCAGCAGCCCGCGACTCGACCCCACCTACGAGCAGTACTTC

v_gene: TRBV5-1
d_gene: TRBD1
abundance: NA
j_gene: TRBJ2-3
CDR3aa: CASSSSPGQGVADTQYF
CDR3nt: TGCGCCAGCAGCTCCTCCCCGGGACAGGGGGTGGCAGATACGCAGTATTTT

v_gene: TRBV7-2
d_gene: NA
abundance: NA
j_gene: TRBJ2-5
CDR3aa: CASSSATGVTETQYF
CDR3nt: TGTGCCAGCAGCTCCGCGACAGGAGTAACAGAGACCCAGTACTTC

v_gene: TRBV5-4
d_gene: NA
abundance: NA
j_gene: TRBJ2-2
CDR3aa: CASSLVGRGPPGELFF
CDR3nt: TGTGCCAGCAGCTTGGTAGGGCGGGGCCCCCCCGGGGAGCTGTTTTTT

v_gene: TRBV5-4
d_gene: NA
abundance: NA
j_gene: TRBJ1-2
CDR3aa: CASSLGVLGGYGYTF
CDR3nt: TGTGCCAGCAGCTTGGGTGTACTGGGAGGGTATGGCTACACCTTC

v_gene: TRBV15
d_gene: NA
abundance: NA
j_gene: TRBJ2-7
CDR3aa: CATSRGDTPYEQYF
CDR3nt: TGTGCCACCAGCCGGGGGGACACACCCTACGAGCAGTACTTC

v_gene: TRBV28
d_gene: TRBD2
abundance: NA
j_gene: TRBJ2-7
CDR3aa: CASSLRLAGEQYF
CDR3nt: TGTGCCAGCAGTCTCCGACTAGCGGGCGAGCAGTACTTC

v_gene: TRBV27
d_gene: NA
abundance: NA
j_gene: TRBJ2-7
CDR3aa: CATPPRVVHEQYF
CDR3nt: TGTGCCACCCCACCCAGGGTGGTCCACGAGCAGTACTTC

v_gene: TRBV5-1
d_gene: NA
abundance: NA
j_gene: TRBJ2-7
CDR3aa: CASRLDAMGLEQYF
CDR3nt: TGCGCCAGCCGGCTGGACGCCATGGGGCTCGAGCAGTACTTC

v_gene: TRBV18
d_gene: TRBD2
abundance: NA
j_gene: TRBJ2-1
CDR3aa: CASSPPRLAGAGEQFF
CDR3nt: TGTGCCAGCTCACCACCACGACTAGCGGGAGCCGGTGAGCAGTTCTTC

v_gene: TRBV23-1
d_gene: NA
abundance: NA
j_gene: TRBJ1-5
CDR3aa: CASSQSEGGQVSNQPQHF
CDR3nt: TGCGCCAGCAGTCAATCTGAGGGGGGGCAGGTAAGCAATCAGCCCCAGCATTTT

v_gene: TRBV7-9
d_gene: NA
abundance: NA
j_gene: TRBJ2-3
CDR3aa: CASSFPRSGLDTQYF
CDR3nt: TGTGCCAGCAGCTTCCCCAGGTCAGGCTTAGATACGCAGTATTTT

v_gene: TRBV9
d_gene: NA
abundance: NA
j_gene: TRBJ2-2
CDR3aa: CASSVAQQSTGELFF
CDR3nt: TGTGCCAGCAGCGTAGCCCAGCAGAGCACCGGGGAGCTGTTTTTT

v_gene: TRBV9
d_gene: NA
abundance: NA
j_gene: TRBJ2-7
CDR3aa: CASSLTGTGQREQYF
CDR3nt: TGTGCCAGCAGCCTTACCGGGACGGGGCAACGCGAGCAGTACTTC

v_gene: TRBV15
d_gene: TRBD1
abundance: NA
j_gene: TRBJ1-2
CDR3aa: CATSRTPGTGERGYTF
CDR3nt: TGTGCCACCAGCAGAACCCCGGGGACAGGGGAGAGGGGCTACACCTTC

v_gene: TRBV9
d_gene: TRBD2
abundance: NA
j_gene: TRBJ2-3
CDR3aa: CASSVASGNTDTQYF
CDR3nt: TGTGCCAGCAGCGTAGCCAGCGGGAACACAGATACGCAGTATTTT

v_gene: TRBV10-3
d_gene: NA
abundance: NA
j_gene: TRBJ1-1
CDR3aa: CAISESNGAEAFF
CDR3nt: TGTGCCATCAGTGAGTCAAATGGGGCTGAAGCTTTCTTT

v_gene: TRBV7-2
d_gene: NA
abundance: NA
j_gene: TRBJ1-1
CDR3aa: CASSLALRGNTEAFF
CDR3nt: TGTGCCAGCAGCTTAGCGCTGAGGGGGAACACTGAAGCTTTCTTT

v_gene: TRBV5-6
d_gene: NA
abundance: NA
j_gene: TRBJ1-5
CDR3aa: CASSLYRQSAIDGNQPQHF
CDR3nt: TGTGCCAGCAGCCTGTATCGGCAGTCGGCGATTGATGGCAATCAGCCCCAGCATTTT

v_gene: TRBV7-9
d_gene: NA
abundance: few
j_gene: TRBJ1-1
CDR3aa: CASSFGQRRTEAFF
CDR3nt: TGTGCCAGCAGCTTCGGACAGCGCCGGACTGAAGCTTTCTTT

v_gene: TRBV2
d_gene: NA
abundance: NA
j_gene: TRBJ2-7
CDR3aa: CASGWRGLEVKYF
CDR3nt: TGTGCCAGCGGGTGGAGGGGGCTGGAGGTCAAGTACTTC

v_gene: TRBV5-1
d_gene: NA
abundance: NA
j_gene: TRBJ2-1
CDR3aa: CASSFLDRIANNEQFF
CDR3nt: TGCGCCAGCAGCTTCCTCGACAGGATAGCCAACAATGAGCAGTTCTTC

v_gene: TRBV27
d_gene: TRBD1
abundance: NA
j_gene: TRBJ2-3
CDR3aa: CASKTGQGVTDTQYF
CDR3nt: TGTGCCAGCAAGACGGGACAGGGAGTCACAGATACGCAGTATTTT

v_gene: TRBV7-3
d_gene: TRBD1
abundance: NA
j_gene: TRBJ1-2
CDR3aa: CASSSYDRDGYTF
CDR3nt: TGTGCCAGCAGCTCGTACGACAGGGACGGCTACACCTTC